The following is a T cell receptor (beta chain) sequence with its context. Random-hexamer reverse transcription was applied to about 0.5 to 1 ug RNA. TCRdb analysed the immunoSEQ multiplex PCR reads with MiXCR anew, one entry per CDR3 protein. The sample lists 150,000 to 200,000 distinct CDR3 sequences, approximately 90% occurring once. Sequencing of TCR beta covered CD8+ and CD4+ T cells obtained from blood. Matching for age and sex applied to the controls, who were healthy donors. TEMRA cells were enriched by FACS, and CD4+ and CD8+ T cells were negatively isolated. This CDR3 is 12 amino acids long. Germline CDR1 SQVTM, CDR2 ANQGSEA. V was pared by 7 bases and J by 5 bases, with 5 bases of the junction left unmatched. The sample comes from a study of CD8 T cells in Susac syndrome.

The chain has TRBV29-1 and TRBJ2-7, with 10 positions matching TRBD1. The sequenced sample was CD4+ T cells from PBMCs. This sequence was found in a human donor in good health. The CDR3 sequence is CSGGTGVHEQYF. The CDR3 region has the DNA TGCAGCGGGGGGACAGGGGTCCACGAGCAGTACTTC.